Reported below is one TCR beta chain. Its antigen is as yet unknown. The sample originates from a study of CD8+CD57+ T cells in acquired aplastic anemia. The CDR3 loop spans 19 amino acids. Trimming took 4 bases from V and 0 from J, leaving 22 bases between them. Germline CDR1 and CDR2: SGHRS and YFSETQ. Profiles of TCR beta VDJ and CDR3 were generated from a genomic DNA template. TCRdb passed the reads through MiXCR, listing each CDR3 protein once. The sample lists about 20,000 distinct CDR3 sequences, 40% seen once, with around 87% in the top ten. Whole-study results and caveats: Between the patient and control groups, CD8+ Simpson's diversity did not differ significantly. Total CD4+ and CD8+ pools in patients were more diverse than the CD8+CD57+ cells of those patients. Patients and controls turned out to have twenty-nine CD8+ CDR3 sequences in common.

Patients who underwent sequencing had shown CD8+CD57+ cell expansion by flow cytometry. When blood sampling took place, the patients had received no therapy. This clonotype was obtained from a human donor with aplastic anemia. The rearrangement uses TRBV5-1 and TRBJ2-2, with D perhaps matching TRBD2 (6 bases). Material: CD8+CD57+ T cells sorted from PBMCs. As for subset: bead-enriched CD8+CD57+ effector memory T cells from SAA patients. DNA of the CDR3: TGCGCCAGCAGCACGGGGAGGTTTTCGTCCCAGGCGAACACCGGGGAGCTGTTTTTT. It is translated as CASSTGRFSSQANTGELFF.